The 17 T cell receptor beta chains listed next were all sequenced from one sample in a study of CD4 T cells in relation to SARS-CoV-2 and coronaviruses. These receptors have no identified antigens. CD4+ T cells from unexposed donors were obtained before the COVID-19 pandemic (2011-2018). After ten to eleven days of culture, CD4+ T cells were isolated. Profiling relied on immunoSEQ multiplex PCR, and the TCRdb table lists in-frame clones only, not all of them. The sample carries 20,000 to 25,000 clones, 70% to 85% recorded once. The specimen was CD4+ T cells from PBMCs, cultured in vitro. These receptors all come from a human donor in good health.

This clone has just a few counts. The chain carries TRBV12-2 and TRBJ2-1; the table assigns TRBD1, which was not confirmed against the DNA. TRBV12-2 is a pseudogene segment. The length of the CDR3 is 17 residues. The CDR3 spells CASRLDPGSQPGNEQFF. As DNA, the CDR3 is TGTGCAAGTCGCTTAGACCCAGGGTCCCAACCTGGCAATGAGCAGTTCTTC.

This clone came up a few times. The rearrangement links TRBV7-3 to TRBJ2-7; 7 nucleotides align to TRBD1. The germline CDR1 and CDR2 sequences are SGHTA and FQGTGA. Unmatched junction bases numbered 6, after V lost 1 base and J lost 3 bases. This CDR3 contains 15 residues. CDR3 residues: CASSLRSGQNYEQYF. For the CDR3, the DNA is TGTGCCAGCAGCTTAAGGTCGGGACAGAACTACGAGCAGTACTTC.

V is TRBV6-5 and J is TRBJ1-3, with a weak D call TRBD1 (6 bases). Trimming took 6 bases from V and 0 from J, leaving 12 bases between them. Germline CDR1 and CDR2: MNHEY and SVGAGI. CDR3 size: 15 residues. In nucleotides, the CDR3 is TGTGCCAGCAGCCGGACAGAAGTCTCTGGAAACACCATATATTTT. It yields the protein CASSRTEVSGNTIYF.

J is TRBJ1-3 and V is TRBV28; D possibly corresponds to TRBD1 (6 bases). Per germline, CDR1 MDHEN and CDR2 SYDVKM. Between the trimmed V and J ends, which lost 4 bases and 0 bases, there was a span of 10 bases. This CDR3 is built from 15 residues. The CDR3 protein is CASSWDIASGNTIYF. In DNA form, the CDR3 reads TGTGCCAGCAGTTGGGACATTGCCTCTGGAAACACCATATATTTT.

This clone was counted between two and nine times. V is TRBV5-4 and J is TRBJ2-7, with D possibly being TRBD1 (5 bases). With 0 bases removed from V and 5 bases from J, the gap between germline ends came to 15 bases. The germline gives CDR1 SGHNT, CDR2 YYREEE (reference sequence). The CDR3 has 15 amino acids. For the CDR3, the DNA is TGTGCCAGCAGCTTGGACTCCCAATTCAGGGACGAGCAGTACTTC. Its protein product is CASSLDSQFRDEQYF.

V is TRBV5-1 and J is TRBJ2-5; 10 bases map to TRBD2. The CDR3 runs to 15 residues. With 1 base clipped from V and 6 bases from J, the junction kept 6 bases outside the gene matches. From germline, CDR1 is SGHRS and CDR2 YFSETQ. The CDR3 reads CASSLSSGGPQTQYF. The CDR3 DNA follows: TGCGCCAGCAGCTTGTCTAGCGGGGGCCCCCAGACCCAGTACTTC.

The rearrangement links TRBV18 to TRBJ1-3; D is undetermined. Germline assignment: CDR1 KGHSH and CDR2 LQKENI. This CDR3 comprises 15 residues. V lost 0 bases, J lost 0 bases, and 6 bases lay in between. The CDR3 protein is CASSPPVYSGNTIYF. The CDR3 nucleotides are TGTGCCAGCTCACCACCGGTCTACTCTGGAAACACCATATATTTT.

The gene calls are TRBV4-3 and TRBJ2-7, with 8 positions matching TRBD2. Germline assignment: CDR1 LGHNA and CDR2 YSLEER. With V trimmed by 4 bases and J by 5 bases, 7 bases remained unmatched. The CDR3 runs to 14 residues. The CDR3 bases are TGCGCCAGCAGCCTAGGACAGCGGGGGAACGAGCAGTACTTC. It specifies CASSLGQRGNEQYF.

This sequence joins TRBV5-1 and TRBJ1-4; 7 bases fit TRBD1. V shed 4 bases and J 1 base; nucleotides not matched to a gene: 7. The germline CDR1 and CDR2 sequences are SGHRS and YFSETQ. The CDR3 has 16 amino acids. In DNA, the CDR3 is TGCGCCAGCAGCCGGGCAGGGGGGGGAACTAATGAAAAACTGTTTTTT. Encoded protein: CASSRAGGGTNEKLFF. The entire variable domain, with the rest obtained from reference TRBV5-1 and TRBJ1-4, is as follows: KAGVTQTPRYLIKTRGQQVTLSCSPISGHRSVSWYQQTPGQGLQFLFEYFSETQRNKGNFPGRFSGRQFSNSRSEMNVSTLELGDSALYLCASSRAGGGTNEKLFFGSGTQLSVL.

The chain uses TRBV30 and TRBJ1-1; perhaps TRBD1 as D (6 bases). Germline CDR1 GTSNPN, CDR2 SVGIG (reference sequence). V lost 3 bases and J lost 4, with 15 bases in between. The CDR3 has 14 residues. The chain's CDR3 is CAWRPIDRSTEAFF. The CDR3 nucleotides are TGTGCCTGGAGGCCAATCGACAGGAGCACTGAAGCTTTCTTT. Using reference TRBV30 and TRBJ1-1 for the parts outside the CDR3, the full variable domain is SQTIHQWPATLVQPVGSPLSLECTVEGTSNPNLYWYRQAAGRGLQLLFYSVGIGQISSEVPQNLSASRPQDRQFILSSKKLLLSDSGFYLCAWRPIDRSTEAFFGQGTRLTVV.

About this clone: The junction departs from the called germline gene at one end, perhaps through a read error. CDR3 sequence (DNA): TGTGCCAGCAGTCAAGATCTCTGCGGCAGGGGTCCGTCTGGGGCCAACGTCCTGACTTTC. This codes for CASSQDLCGRGPSGANVLTF. The rearrangement uses TRBV3-1 (or the pseudogene TRBV3-2) and TRBJ2-6, with D possibly being TRBD1 (6 bases). This CDR3 contains 20 residues. Germline V gene sequence: CDR1 LGHDT, CDR2 YNNKEL (reference sequence).

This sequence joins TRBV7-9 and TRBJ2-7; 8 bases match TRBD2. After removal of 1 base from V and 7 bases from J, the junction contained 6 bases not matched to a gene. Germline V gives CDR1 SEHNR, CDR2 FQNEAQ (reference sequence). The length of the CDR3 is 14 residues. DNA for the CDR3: TGTGCCAGCAGCTTAGGGACTAGCCCCCTGGAGCAGTACTTC. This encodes CASSLGTSPLEQYF. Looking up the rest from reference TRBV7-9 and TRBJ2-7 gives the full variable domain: DTGVSQNPRHKITKRGQNVTFRCDPISEHNRLYWYRQTLGQGPEFLTYFQNEAQLEKSRLLSDRFSAERPKGSFSTLEIQRTEQGDSAMYLCASSLGTSPLEQYFGPGTRLTVT.

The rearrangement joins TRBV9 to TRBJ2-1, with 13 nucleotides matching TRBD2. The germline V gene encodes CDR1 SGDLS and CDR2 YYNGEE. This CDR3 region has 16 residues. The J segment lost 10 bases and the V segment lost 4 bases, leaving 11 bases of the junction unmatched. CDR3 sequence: CASSPRGTSGVGEQFF. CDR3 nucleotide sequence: TGTGCCAGCAGCCCACGGGGGACTAGCGGGGTGGGGGAGCAGTTCTTC.

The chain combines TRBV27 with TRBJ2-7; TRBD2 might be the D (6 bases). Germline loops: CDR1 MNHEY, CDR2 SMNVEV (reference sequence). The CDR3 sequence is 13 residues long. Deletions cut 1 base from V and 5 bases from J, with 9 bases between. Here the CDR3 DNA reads TGTGCCAGCAGTTTATGGGGGGTAAACGAGCAGTACTTC. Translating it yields CASSLWGVNEQYF.

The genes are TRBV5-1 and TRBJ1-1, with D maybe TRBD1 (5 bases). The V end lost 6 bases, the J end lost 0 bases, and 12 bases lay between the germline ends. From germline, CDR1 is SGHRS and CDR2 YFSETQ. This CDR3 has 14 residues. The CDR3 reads CASTPGTVNTEAFF. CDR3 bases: TGCGCCAGCACCCCCGGGACGGTGAACACTGAAGCTTTCTTT.

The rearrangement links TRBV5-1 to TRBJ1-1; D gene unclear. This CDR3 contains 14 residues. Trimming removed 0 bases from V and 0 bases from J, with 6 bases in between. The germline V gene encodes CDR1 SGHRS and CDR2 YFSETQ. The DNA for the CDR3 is TGCGCCAGCAGCTTGGGACACATGAACACTGAAGCTTTCTTT. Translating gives CASSLGHMNTEAFF. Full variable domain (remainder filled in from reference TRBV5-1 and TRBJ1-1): KAGVTQTPRYLIKTRGQQVTLSCSPISGHRSVSWYQQTPGQGLQFLFEYFSETQRNKGNFPGRFSGRQFSNSRSEMNVSTLELGDSALYLCASSLGHMNTEAFFGQGTRLTVV.

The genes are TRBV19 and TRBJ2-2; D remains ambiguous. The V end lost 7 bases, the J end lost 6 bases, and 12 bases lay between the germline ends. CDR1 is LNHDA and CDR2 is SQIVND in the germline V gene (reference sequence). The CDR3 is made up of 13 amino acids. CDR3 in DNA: TGTGCCAGTATCGGCCTTCCCGCCGGGGAGCTGTTTTTT. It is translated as CASIGLPAGELFF.